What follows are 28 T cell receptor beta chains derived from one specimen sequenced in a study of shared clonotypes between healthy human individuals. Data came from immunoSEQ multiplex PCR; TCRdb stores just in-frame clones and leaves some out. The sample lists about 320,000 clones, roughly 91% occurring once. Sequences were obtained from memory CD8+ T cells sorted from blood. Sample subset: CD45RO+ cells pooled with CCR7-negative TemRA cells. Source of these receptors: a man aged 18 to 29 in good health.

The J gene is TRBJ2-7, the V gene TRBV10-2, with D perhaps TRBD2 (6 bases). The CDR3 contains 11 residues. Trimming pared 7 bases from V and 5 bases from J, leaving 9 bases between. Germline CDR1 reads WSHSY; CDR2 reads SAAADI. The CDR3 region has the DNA TGCGCCAGCACGGCGGGGAACGAGCAGTACTTC. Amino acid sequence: CASTAGNEQYF.

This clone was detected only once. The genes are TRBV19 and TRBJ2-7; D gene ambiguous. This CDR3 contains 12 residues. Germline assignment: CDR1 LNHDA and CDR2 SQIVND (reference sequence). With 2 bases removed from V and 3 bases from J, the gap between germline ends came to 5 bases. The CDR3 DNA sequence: TGTGCCAGTAGTATAAACCGCTACGAGCAGTACTTC. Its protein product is CASSINRYEQYF.

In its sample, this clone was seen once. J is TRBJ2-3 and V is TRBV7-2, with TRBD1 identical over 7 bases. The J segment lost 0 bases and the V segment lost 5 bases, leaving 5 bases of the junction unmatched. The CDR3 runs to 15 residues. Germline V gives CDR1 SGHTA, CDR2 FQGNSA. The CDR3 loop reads CASSTGQISTDTQYF. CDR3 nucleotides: TGTGCCAGCAGCACGGGACAGATTAGCACAGATACGCAGTATTTT.

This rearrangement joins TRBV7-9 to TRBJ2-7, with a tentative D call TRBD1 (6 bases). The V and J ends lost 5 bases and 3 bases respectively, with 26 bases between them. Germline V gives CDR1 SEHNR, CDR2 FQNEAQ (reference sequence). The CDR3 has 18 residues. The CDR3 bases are TGTGCCAGCAGCCCCCCCAGGGGTCGTCCTTACAAGGGCTACGAGCAGTACTTC. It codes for CASSPPRGRPYKGYEQYF.

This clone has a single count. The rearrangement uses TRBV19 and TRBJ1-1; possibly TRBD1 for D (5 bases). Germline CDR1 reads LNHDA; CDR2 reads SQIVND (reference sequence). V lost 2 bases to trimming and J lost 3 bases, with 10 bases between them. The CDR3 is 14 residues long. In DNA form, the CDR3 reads TGTGCCAGTAGTATAACCCAGGGTTACACTGAAGCTTTCTTT. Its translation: CASSITQGYTEAFF.

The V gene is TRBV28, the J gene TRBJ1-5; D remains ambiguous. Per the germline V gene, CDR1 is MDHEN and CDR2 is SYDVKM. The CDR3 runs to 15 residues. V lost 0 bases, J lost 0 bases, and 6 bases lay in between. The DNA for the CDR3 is TGTGCCAGCAGTTTATGGGGAGATAGCAATCAGCCCCAGCATTTT. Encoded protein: CASSLWGDSNQPQHF. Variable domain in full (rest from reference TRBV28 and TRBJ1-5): DVKVTQSSRYLVKRTGEKVFLECVQDMDHENMFWYRQDPGLGLRLIYFSYDVKMKEKGDIPEGYSVSREKKERFSLILESASTNQTSMYLCASSLWGDSNQPQHFGDGTRLSIL.

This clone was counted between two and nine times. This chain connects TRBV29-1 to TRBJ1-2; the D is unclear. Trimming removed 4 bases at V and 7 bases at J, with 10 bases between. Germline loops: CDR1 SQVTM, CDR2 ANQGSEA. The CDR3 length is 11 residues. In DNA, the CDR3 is TGCAGCGTTGTGAGTTCATCTGGCTACACCTTC. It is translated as CSVVSSSGYTF.

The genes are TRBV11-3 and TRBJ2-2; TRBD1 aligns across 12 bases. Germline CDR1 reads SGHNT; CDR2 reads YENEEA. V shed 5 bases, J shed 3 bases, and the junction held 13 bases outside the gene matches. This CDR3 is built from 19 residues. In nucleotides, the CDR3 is TGTGCCAGCAGCCCAAGAAGAGGGACAGGGGGCCGTGACACCGGGGAGCTGTTTTTT. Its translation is CASSPRRGTGGRDTGELFF.

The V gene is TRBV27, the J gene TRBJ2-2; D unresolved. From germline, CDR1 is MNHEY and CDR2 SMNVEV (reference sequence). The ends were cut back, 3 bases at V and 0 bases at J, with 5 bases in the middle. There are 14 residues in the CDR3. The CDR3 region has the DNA TGTGCCAGCAGTTTCTTGCCGAACACCGGGGAGCTGTTTTTT. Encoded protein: CASSFLPNTGELFF.

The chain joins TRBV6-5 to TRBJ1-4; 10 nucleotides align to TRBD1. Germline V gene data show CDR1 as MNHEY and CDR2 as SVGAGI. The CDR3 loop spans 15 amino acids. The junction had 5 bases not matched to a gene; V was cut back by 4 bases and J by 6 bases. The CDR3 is CASSSTGTGDEKLFF. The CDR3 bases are TGTGCCAGCAGTTCCACCGGGACAGGGGATGAAAAACTGTTTTTT.

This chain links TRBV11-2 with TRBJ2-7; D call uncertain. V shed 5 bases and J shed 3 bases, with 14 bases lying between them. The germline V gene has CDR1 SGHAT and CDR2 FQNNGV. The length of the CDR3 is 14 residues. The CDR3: CASSPGGGLYEQYF. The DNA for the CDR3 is TGTGCCAGCAGCCCCGGTGGCGGCCTCTACGAGCAGTACTTC.

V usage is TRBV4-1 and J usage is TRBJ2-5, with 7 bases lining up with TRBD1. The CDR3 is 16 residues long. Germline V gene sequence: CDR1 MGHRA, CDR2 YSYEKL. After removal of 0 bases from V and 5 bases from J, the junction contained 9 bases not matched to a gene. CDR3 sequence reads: CASSQDPTGVTETQYF. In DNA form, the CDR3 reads TGCGCCAGCAGCCAAGATCCCACAGGGGTTACGGAGACCCAGTACTTC.

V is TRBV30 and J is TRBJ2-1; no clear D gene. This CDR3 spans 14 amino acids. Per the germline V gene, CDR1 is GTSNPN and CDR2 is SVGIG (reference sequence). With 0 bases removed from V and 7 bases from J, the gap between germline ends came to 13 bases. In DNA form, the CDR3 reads TGTGCCTGGAGTGTATCGGTCAGTTTGAATGAGCAGTTCTTC. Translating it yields CAWSVSVSLNEQFF. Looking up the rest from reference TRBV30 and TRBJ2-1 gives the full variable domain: SQTIHQWPATLVQPVGSPLSLECTVEGTSNPNLYWYRQAAGRGLQLLFYSVGIGQISSEVPQNLSASRPQDRQFILSSKKLLLSDSGFYLCAWSVSVSLNEQFFGPGTRLTVL.

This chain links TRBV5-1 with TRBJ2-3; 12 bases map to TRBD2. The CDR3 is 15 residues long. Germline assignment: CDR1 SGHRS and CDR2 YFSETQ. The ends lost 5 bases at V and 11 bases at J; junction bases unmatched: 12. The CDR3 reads CASSVFLAGGEEQYF. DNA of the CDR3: TGCGCCAGCAGTGTATTCCTAGCGGGAGGGGAGGAGCAGTATTTT.

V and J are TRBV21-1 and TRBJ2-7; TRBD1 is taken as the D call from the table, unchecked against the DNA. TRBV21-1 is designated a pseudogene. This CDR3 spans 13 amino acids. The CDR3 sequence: CASSASRGDEQYF. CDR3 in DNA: TGTGCCAGCAGCGCAAGTAGGGGTGACGAGCAGTACTTC.

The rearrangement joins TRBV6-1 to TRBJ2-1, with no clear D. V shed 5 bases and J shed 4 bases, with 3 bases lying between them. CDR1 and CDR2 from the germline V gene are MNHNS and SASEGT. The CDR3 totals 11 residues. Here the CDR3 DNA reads TGTGCCAGCAGTTTTTACAATGAGCAGTTCTTC. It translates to CASSFYNEQFF.

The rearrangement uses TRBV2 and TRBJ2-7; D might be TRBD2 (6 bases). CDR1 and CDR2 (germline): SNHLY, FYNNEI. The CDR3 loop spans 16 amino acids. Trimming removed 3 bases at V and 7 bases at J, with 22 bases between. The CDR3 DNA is TGTGCCAGCAGTGAGCGGGGCCGACCCGTCCCCAATGAGCAGTACTTC. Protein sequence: CASSERGRPVPNEQYF.

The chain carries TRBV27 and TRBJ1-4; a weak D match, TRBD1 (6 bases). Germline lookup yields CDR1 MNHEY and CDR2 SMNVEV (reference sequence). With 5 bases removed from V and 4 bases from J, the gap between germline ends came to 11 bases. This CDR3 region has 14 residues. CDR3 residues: CASSLQGVNEKLFF. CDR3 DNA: TGTGCCAGCAGTCTACAGGGCGTTAATGAAAAACTGTTTTTT.

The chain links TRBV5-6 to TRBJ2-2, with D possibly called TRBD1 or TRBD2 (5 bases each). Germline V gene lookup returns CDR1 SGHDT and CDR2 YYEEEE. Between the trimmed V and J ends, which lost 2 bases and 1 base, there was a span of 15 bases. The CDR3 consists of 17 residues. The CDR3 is CASSFEYGAVNTGELFF. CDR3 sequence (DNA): TGTGCCAGCAGCTTTGAGTACGGGGCCGTGAACACCGGGGAGCTGTTTTTT.

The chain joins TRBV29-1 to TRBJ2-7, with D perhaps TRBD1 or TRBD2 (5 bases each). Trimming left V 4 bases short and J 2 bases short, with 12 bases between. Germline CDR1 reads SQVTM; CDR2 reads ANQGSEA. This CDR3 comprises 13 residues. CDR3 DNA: TGCAGCGTTGGGGACCCTTACACCTACGAGCAGTACTTC. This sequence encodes CSVGDPYTYEQYF.

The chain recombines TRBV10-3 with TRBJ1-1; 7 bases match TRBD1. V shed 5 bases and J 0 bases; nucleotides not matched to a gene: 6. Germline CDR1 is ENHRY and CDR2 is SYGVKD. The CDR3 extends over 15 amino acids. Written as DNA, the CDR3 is TGTGCCATCAGTTACGGACAGGACATGAACACTGAAGCTTTCTTT. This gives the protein CAISYGQDMNTEAFF.

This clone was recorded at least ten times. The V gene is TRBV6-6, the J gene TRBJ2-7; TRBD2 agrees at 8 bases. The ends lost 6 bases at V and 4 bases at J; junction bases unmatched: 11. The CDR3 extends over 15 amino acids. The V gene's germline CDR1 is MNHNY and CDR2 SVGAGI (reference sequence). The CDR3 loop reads CASSPPGGRSYEQYF. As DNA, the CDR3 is TGTGCCAGCAGCCCCCCTGGCGGGAGGTCTTACGAGCAGTACTTC.

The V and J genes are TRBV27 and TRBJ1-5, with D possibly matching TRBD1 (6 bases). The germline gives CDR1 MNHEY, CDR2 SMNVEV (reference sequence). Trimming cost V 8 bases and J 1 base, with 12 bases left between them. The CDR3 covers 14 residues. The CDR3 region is CASQTQGSNQPQHF. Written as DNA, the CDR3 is TGTGCCAGCCAGACCCAGGGGAGCAATCAGCCCCAGCATTTT.

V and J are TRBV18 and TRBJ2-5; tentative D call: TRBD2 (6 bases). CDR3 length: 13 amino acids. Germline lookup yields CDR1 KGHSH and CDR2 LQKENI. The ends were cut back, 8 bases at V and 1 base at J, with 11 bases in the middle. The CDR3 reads CASQGGVQETQYF. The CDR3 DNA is TGTGCCAGCCAGGGAGGTGTCCAAGAGACCCAGTACTTC.

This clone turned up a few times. This CDR3 is CASSLGGSSPLHF. Here the CDR3 DNA reads TGTGCCAGCAGCTTGGGCGGCAGCTCACCCCTCCACTTT. This chain links TRBV5-6 with TRBJ1-6; D ambiguous. CDR3 length: 13 amino acids. The V gene's germline CDR1 is SGHDT and CDR2 YYEEEE. The V end lost 0 bases, the J end lost 10 bases, and 8 bases lay between the germline ends.

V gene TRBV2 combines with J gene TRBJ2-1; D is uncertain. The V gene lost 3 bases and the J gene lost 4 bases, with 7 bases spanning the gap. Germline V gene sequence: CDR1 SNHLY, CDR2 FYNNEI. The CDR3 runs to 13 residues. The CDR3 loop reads CASSESVYNEQFF. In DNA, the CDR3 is TGTGCCAGCAGTGAGTCAGTGTACAATGAGCAGTTCTTC.

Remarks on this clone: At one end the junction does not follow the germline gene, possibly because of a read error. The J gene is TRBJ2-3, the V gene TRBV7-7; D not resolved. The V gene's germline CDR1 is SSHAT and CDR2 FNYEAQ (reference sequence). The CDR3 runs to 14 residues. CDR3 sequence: CASSLAPGTDTQYF. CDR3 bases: TGTGCTAGCAGCTTAGCACCGGGCACAGATACGCAGTATTTT.

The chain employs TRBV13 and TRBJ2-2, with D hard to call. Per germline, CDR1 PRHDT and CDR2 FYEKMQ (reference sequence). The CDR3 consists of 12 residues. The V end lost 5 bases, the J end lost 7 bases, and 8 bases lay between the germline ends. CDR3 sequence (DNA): TGTGCCAGCAGCCCCCGGCACGGGGAGCTGTTTTTT. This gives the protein CASSPRHGELFF. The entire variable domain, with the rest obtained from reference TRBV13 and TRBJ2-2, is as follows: AAGVIQSPRHLIKEKRETATLKCYPIPRHDTVYWYQQGPGQDPQFLISFYEKMQSDKGSIPDRFSAQQFSDYHSELNMSSLELGDSALYFCASSPRHGELFFGEGSRLTVL.